The TCR beta chain described here comes from a study of cytomegalovirus exposure and HLA in healthy donors (dated 2017 in TCRdb). For context, the study as a whole: An earlier analysis of 587 of the donors reported 276 Gb of sequence data and approximately 120 million unique TCR beta sequences obtained from about 170 million T cells. In a later genetic analysis, genome-wide SNP genotypes for about 60% of the 666 donors were used, and that subset was treated as a discovery cohort. Donor age, sex, ethnicity and CMV serostatus were collected together with the repertoire data. In an earlier analysis of roughly 600 of the donors, high-throughput TCR beta sequencing was used to judge whether each TCR beta V gene segment behaved as functional or pseudogenic. Approximately 300 gigabases of sequencing data and 70 million to 100 million unique TCR sequences made up an early release that covered several hundred HLA-typed donors. Of the roughly 400 genotyped donors, 70% to 90% were placed in the genetic ancestry cluster associated with self-reported Caucasian donors. Several DR-DQ haplotypes were treated as single units for association and clustering because of strong linkage in the cohort. In the later analysis, no new phenotypic data were used to find candidate immune exposures; instead, reliance was placed on TCR beta sequences and their occurrence across donors. A later analysis re-examined previously published TCR beta repertoires from over 500 donors and added high-resolution HLA genotyping to investigate patterns of TCR occurrence. Every repertoire in the discovery cohort had been generated on one and the same sequencing platform. Along with the roughly 700-subject first cohort, a separate validation cohort of some 130 different subjects was used. The study aimed to test whether cataloging public T cell receptors could reveal signatures of past pathogen exposure. Typing coverage varied by locus: roughly 620-640 donors for A, B, C, DRB1 and DQB1; more than 500 for DQA1; approximately 610 for DPA1; 450 to 480 for DPB1. The study profiled the T cell repertoires of hundreds of subjects by immunosequencing and related them to cytomegalovirus serostatus. High-throughput TCR immunosequencing, statistical association of individual TCRs with disease status, and machine learning were combined to predict cytomegalovirus infection status. On average, approximately 250,000 unique TCR beta nucleotide sequences were sequenced per donor among 398 genotyped donors of the cohort, with around 19% of those sequences being non-productive. HLA typing included class I and class II loci at four-digit resolution. Points the paper makes about the study in general: Linkage disequilibrium might explain the correlated functional status among segregating V segments, but an unknown experimental factor could not be ruled out. In a later analysis, most CMV-associated TCR beta chains were found to appear HLA-restricted, with HLA associations seemingly driven largely by CMV exposure. The sequencing pipeline was judged likely to have produced a cluster of highly shared sequence variants as a technical artifact. Across donors, most TCR sequences were observed very rarely, whereas some public TCRs were present in many individuals. Assigning TCR associations to individual alleles was difficult when HLA alleles, especially DR and DQ, strongly co-occurred. CMV serostatus was the only immune exposure information available for the cohort. According to a later analysis, TCR association rates differed among HLA loci, with DRB1 alleles showing the most associated TCRs and HLA-C alleles showing the fewest. A later analysis reported that several top co-occurrence clusters appeared linked to parvovirus B19, influenza, CMV and Epstein-Barr virus. At a false discovery rate of 0.05, a later analysis linked some 18,000 TCR beta sequences to specific HLA alleles. Three of the identified cytomegalovirus-associated TCR beta chains were confirmed in vitro to be specific for cytomegalovirus antigens. Because counts were too low, some 17 rarely observed V segments, including chromosome 9 orphons, were excluded from the earlier analysis of several hundred of the donors. A later genetic analysis reported fewer N-insertions in productive TCRs among donors in an Asian-associated ancestry cluster than the roughly 690-donor mean. The study listed 164 TCR beta chains as associated with cytomegalovirus. Because HLA typing was unavailable for some donors at each locus, only the typed subset was used in association tests. A further reported finding was that TCR beta sequences accurately predicted the HLA-A and HLA-B alleles for most subjects in the first cohort. A later analysis found that HLA-associated TCR beta chains were more clonally expanded and had lower generation probabilities than equally common non-associated chains. The classifier was reported to diagnose cytomegalovirus status with high specificity and sensitivity in both the original cohort and the validation cohort. Broadly in line with IMGT annotations, most TCR beta V segments showed up in productive rearrangements about 90% or about 30% of the time in an earlier analysis of under 700 of the donors. Because the 87-base-pair reads could not distinguish some IMGT-functional V segments, including TRBV6-2 and TRBV6-3, those segments were excluded. This cohort had only TCR beta chains sequenced, and the lack of alpha or paired-chain data limited which features could be detected. Presence/absence analyses assumed roughly uniform sequencing depth across donors, an assumption that may not hold. According to the authors, the approach could potentially be generalized to other disease states and immunological phenotypes. In a later genetic analysis, a missense DCLRE1C variant was associated with V-gene and J-gene trimming of TCR beta chains, and the association was replicated in an independent cohort.

The cohort was made up of hundreds of healthy bone marrow donors. At the time of sampling, every cohort member was nominally healthy, though immune exposures that went unrecorded were likely present. The donor tested CMV seropositive and was one of the 289 seropositive cohort members. Every donor gave a peripheral blood sample, and the peripheral blood mononuclear cells from that sample were used for TCR beta sequencing. The Qiagen DNeasy Blood Extraction Kit was used to extract genomic DNA from the blood cell samples. Including cysteine and phenylalanine, the CDR3 has 15 amino acids. Only the CDR3 DNA stays, 45 bases, in frame from base 1. V gives up 8 bases and J gives up 8 bases, and the segment between their germline ends measures 24 bases. CDR1 and CDR2 are drawn from the germline V gene: MDHEN, SYDVKM. Library preparation used the immunoSEQ multiplex PCR assay. The multiplex PCR relied on a mix of 60 forward primers for TCR Vbeta segments and 13 reverse primers for TCR Jbeta segments. A multiplex PCR assay on genomic DNA amplified the CDR3 region of rearranged TCR beta genes. The amplified TCR beta libraries were sequenced on the Illumina HiSeq System as 87-base-pair reads. The authors' pipeline ran thus. In a later analysis, tens of millions of unique TCR beta chains were counted across the 500 to 700 repertoires, and roughly 11 million of these chains were shared by at least two donors. A nearest-neighbor algorithm error-corrected the raw reads and collapsed the reads into unique sequences, merging closely related sequences to remove PCR and sequencing errors. CDR3 sequences were aligned to IMGT reference sequences to assign V, D and J gene segments. For a sequence to be retained, at least a six-nucleotide match to both a V gene segment and a J gene segment was required. A rearrangement was called productive if the CDR3 had no stop codons and remained in frame with V and J, and every other rearrangement was called non-productive. CDR3 was defined according to IMGT convention as the region running from the second conserved V-encoded cysteine to the conserved J-encoded phenylalanine. The earlier analysis of a few hundred of the donors excluded sequences that lacked an unambiguous match to a single V gene segment. An earlier analysis of several hundred of the donors called V segments functional above 56.7% productive rearrangements and segregating when the between-donor standard deviation exceeded 5%. A statistical classification framework was developed to diagnose cytomegalovirus status using the catalog of TCR beta chain sequences. V and J gene assignment, in a later analysis, came from comparing TCR nucleotide sequences with IMGT/GENE-DB human TR gene sequences. The TCRdist pipeline was used in a later analysis to assign CDR3 sequences and most-parsimonious VDJ recombination scenarios. A later analysis defined each TCR beta chain by its CDR3 amino acid sequence plus V-gene family, and excluded reads lacking a unique V-gene family. In a later analysis, some 600 highly shared, low-generation-probability nucleotide sequences were removed to address suspected cross-contamination and a sequencing artifact. In a later analysis, a clonal expansion index for each public chain was calculated from normalized within-repertoire ranks of inferred template counts. In a later analysis, generation probabilities were computed using a VDJ recombination model fitted to out-of-frame rearrangements, and the results were checked against IGoR. A later analysis scored TCR-TCR, TCR-HLA and TCR-CMV co-occurrence with hypergeometric tests, applying a repertoire-size bias correction to TCR pairs. A later analysis estimated false discovery rates by permuting HLA or CMV assignments 20 times. A later analysis grouped co-occurring TCRs with DBSCAN, adding TCRdist sequence similarity when clustering within HLA-allele-positive subsets. Co-occurrence clustering excluded repertoires with fewer than 30,000 or more than 120,000 public chains, plus five with anomalous nucleotide sharing. Entries here come from immuneACCESS through TCRdb and include only in-frame sequences with V and J called. Some clones fail to appear in such tables; in the studies checked, an unresolved V gene covers under half of the shortfall, and the cause of the remainder is unknown. That table furnishes V, J and clone size, whereas the DNA furnished D and trimming. Across this sample there are just under 95,000 clones, with roughly 80% seen only once. Roughly 1.2% of the sample is held by the ten biggest clonotypes.

For this clone: Its recognized antigen is unknown. Base qualities are missing; no much larger clone stands one base away.

This sequence uses TRBV28 and TRBJ1-2; TRBD1 is possibly the D segment (5 matching bases). The TCR originated in a girl aged 2 to 9 in good health and CMV-seropositive. Input material: PBMCs. CDR3 protein: CASQSARVNVAGYTF. Read as DNA, the sequence is TGTGCCAGCCAATCAGCCAGGGTGAACGTGGCGGGCTACACCTTC.